These T cell receptor beta chains were read from a single sample in a study of T-cell memory formation after mild COVID-19. One entry per CDR3 protein results from TCRdb running MiXCR on the 5' RACE reads. The repertoire holds under 400,000 distinct CDR3 sequences, with roughly 21% as singletons. Sequences were obtained from PBMCs or a T cell subset sorted from them (not recorded which). The receptors come from an adult woman who had mild COVID-19 (a few samples of this study predate the infection). Cell type and time point are not known. Each CDR3 is given with its conserved first and last residue. Fields, in order: D gene, V gene, J gene, clone size, CDR3 protein, CDR3 DNA. The D gene is left open where the match is weak. Clone size is not always given. Where it is, it says once, few, many or a class for expanded clones.

TRBD2	TRBV12-3/TRBV12-4	TRBJ2-7	NA	CSSSLAVGLREQYF	TGTTCCAGCAGCCTGGCCGTGGGACTACGCGAGCAGTACTTC
TRBD1	TRBV20-1	TRBJ1-5	NA	CSAPPTGSSQPQHF	TGCAGTGCACCTCCGACAGGGAGTTCTCAGCCCCAGCATTTT
NA	TRBV3-1	TRBJ1-2	NA	CASSHNSPAHYGYTF	TGTGCCAGCAGCCATAATTCCCCGGCGCACTATGGCTACACCTTC
NA	TRBV18	TRBJ2-5	many	CASSAAGETQYF	TGTGCCAGCTCCGCAGCAGGAGAGACCCAGTACTTC
TRBD1	TRBV5-1	TRBJ1-4	few	CASSRGGRDEKLFF	TGCGCCAGCAGTCGAGGGGGCCGGGATGAAAAACTGTTTTTT
NA	TRBV11-2	TRBJ2-3	NA	CASSTPGLTPHTQYF	TGTGCCAGCAGCACACCGGGACTTACTCCCCATACGCAGTATTTT
NA	TRBV6-1	TRBJ2-7	few	CASSEEGTFKYEQYF	TGTGCCAGCAGTGAAGAGGGGACATTTAAGTACGAGCAGTACTTC
TRBD2	TRBV20-1	TRBJ2-5	few	CSALGTSGGQQETQYF	TGCAGTGCTTTAGGGACTAGCGGGGGGCAACAAGAGACCCAGTACTTC
NA	TRBV4-1	TRBJ1-5	few	CASSQEALRSQPQHF	TGCGCCAGCAGCCAAGAGGCTTTACGTAGTCAGCCCCAGCATTTT
NA	TRBV6-5	TRBJ1-5	few	CASSPIDRGNQPQHF	TGTGCCAGCAGTCCAATCGACAGAGGCAATCAGCCCCAGCATTTT
NA	TRBV29-1	TRBJ2-1	few	CSAHDRSYNEQFF	TGCAGCGCTCATGACCGCTCCTACAATGAGCAGTTCTTC
NA	TRBV3-1	TRBJ2-1	NA	CASSPQSQGGPKGEQFF	TGTGCCAGCAGCCCACAATCTCAAGGGGGGCCAAAGGGTGAGCAGTTCTTC
TRBD1	TRBV2	TRBJ2-5	few	CASSERTYVDRLKETQYF	TGTGCCAGCAGTGAGCGCACGTATGTGGACAGGCTGAAAGAGACCCAGTACTTC
TRBD1	TRBV12-3/TRBV12-4	TRBJ2-1	once	CASSDPGQVSYNEQFF	TGTGCCAGCAGCGACCCGGGACAGGTTTCCTACAATGAGCAGTTCTTC
TRBD1	TRBV6-1	TRBJ2-1	few	CASSAGTAPYNEQFF	TGTGCCAGCAGCGCCGGGACAGCACCTTACAATGAGCAGTTCTTC
TRBD1	TRBV20-1	TRBJ2-2	NA	CSARRTGDGELFF	TGCAGTGCTAGACGGACAGGCGACGGGGAGCTGTTTTTT
NA	TRBV12-3/TRBV12-4	TRBJ2-3	NA	CASSPGPRGGTDTQYF	TGTGCCAGCAGCCCGGGCCCAAGAGGTGGGACAGATACGCAGTATTTT
NA	TRBV6-5	TRBJ2-7	NA	CASSLGQYSYEQYF	TGTGCCAGCAGTTTAGGACAGTACAGTTACGAGCAGTACTTC
TRBD1	TRBV11-2	TRBJ1-1	few	CASSPQTGVEAFF	TGTGCCAGCAGCCCGCAAACAGGGGTTGAAGCTTTCTTT
NA	TRBV12-3/TRBV12-4	TRBJ2-5	few	CASSFAGGQETQYF	TGTGCCAGCAGTTTCGCAGGGGGGCAAGAGACCCAGTACTTC
NA	TRBV12-3/TRBV12-4	TRBJ2-7	NA	CASSRDGGSYEQYF	TGTGCCAGCAGTCGGGACGGAGGTTCCTACGAGCAGTACTTC
NA	TRBV5-1	TRBJ2-3	few	CASSWSGFSTDTQYF	TGCGCCAGCAGCTGGTCGGGGTTCAGCACAGATACGCAGTATTTT
NA	TRBV6-2/TRBV6-3	TRBJ2-1	few	CASSVGRGQGQFF	TGTGCCAGCAGTGTCGGTAGGGGACAAGGGCAGTTCTTC
NA	TRBV10-3	TRBJ2-1	NA	CAISARDGNEQFF	TGTGCCATCAGTGCCAGGGACGGCAATGAGCAGTTCTTC
NA	TRBV7-2	TRBJ2-7	NA	CANVGGGGHEQYF	TGTGCCAACGTCGGCGGGGGCGGCCACGAGCAGTACTTC